This T cell receptor (beta chain) was recorded in a study of cytomegalovirus exposure and HLA in healthy donors. Study information: An earlier analysis identified 100 million to 130 million unique TCR beta sequences in 150 million to 200 million T cells.

Findings of the study overall: Association of a missense DCLRE1C variant with TCR beta V- and J-gene trimming was reported in a later analysis. It emerged from a later analysis that several of the most significant clusters appeared to be linked to common viral pathogens.

CDR1 and CDR2 (germline): MNHEY, SMNVEV (reference sequence). With 3 bases removed from V and 0 bases from J, the gap between germline ends came to 11 bases. The length of the CDR3 is 15 residues. This clone was counted a few times. The antigen remains undetermined. A multiplex PCR was run with 60 Vbeta primers and 13 Jbeta primers. Assay used: immunoSEQ multiplex PCR; TCRdb lists only in-frame clones, some missing. The data show 150,000 or so clones, with about 80% seen just once and roughly an eighth held by the top ten. The rearrangement joins TRBV27 to TRBJ1-1; no definite D call. The sequenced material came from PBMCs. The receptor's source is a man aged 45-60 years in good health and CMV-seropositive. The CDR3 here is CASSFKATLNTEAFF. The CDR3 region has the DNA TGTGCCAGCAGTTTTAAGGCGACACTGAACACTGAAGCTTTCTTT.